The present T cell receptor (beta chain) was sequenced within a study of blood T cell repertoires in COVID-19. Germline V gene sequence: CDR1 SGHTA, CDR2 FQGNSA. The V and J ends lost 5 bases and 5 bases, in that order; junction bases with no gene match: 2. This CDR3 contains 13 residues. Method: immunoSEQ multiplex PCR; TCRdb's copy keeps in-frame clones and lacks some. The profile shows some 490,000 clones, 70% to 90% of them singletons. This sequence joins TRBV7-2 and TRBJ1-2, with 10 bases fitting TRBD1. The TCR originated in a woman aged 60-75 years who had recovered from COVID-19. The specimen sequenced was PBMCs or T cells enriched from blood (not recorded which). The CDR3 sequence is CASSAGQGYGYTF. The DNA of the CDR3 is TGTGCCAGCAGCGCGGGACAGGGGTATGGCTACACCTTC. Drawing the rest from reference TRBV7-2 and TRBJ1-2, the complete variable domain is GAGVSQSPSNKVTEKGKDVELRCDPISGHTALYWYRQSLGQGLEFLIYFQGNSAPDKSGLPSDRFSAERTGGSVSTLTIQRTQQEDSAVYLCASSAGQGYGYTFGSGTRLTVV.